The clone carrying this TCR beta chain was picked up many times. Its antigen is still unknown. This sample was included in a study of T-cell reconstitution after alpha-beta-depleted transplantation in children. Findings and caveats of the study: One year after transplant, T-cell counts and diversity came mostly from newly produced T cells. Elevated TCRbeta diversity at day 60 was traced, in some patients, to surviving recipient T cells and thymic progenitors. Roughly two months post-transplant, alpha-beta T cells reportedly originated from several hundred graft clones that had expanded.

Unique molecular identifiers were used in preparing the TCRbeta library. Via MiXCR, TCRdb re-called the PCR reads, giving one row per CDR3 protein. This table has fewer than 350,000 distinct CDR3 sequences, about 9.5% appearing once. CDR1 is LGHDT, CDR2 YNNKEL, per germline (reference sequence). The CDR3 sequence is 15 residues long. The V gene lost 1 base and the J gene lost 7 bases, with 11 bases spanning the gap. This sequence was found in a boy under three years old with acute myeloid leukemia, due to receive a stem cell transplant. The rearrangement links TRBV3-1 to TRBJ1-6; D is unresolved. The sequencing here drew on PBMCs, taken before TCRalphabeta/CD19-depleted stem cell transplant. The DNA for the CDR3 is TGTGCCAGCAGCCAAGGGTTGGGCAGCAATTCACCCCTCCACTTT. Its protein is CASSQGLGSNSPLHF.